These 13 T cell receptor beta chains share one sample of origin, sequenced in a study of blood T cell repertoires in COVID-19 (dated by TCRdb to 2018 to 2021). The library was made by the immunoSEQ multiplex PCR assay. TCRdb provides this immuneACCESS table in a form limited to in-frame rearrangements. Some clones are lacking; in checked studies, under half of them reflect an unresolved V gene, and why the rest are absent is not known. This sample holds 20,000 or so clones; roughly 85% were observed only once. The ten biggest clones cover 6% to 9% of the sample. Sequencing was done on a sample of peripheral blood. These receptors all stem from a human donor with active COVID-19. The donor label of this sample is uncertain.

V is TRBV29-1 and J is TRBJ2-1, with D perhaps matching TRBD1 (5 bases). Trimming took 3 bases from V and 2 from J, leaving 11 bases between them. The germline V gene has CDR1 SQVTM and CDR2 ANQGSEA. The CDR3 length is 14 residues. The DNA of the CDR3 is TGCAGCGTTGACGGCAGGGCGGCCTACAATGAGCAGTTCTTC. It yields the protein CSVDGRAAYNEQFF.

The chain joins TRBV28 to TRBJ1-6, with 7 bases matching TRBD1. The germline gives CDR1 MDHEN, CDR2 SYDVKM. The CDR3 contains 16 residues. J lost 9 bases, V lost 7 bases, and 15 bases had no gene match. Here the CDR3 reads CASTKTGTAYVSPLHF. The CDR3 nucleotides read TGTGCCAGCACTAAAACCGGGACAGCTTATGTTTCACCCCTCCACTTT.

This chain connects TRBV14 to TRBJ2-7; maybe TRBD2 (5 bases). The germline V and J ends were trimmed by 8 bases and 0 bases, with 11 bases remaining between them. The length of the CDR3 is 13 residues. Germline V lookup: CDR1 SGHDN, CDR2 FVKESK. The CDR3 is CASAGTSSYEQYF. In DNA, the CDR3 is TGTGCCAGCGCCGGAACTAGCTCCTACGAGCAGTACTTC.

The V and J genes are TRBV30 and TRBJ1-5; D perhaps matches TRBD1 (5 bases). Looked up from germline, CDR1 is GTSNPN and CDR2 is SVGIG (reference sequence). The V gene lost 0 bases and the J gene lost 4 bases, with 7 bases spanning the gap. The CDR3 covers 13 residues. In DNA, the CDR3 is TGTGCCTGGAGTGTAGGGGATAATCAGCCCCAGCATTTT. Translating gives CAWSVGDNQPQHF.

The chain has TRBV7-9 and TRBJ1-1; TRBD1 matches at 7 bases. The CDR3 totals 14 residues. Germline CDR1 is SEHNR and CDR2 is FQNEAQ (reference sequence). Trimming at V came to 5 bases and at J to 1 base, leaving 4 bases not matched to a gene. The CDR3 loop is CASSRRTGNTEAFF. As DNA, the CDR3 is TGTGCCAGCAGCCGACGGACAGGGAACACTGAAGCTTTCTTT.

CDR3 bases: TGTGCCAGCAGTTACACTCAGGGGGCTGATGAGCAGTTCTTC. Protein product: CASSYTQGADEQFF. The chain carries TRBV6-5 and TRBJ2-1, with 8 bases aligning to TRBD1. This CDR3 is built from 14 residues. J was trimmed by 8 bases and V by 2 bases; bases with no gene match: 5. Germline-derived CDR1 and CDR2 are MNHEY and SVGAGI.

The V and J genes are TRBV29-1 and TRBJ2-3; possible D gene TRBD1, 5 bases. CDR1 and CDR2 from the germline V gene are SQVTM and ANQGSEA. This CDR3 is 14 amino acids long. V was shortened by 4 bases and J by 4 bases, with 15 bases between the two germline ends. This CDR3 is CSVAVQGNADTQYF. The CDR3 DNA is TGCAGCGTTGCGGTGCAGGGAAATGCAGATACGCAGTATTTT.

CDR3 residues: CASSQDHQNEAFF. DNA of the CDR3: TGCGCCAGCAGCCAAGATCATCAGAATGAAGCTTTCTTT. This sequence joins TRBV4-1 and TRBJ1-1, with no clear D. This CDR3 is built from 13 residues. Germline V gives CDR1 MGHRA, CDR2 YSYEKL. The V end was cut by 0 bases, the J end by 7 bases, with 9 bases between.

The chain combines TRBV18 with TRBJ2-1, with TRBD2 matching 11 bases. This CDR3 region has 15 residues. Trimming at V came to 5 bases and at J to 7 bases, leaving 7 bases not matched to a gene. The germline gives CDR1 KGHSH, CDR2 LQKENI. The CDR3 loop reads CASSSLAGELNEQFF. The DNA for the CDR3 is TGTGCCAGCTCATCACTAGCGGGAGAATTGAATGAGCAGTTCTTC.

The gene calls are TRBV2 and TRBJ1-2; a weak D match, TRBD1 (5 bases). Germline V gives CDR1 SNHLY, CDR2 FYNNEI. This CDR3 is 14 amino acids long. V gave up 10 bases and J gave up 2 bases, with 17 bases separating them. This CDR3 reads CATTANRQNYGYTF. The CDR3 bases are TGTGCCACCACGGCCAATAGACAGAACTATGGCTACACCTTC.

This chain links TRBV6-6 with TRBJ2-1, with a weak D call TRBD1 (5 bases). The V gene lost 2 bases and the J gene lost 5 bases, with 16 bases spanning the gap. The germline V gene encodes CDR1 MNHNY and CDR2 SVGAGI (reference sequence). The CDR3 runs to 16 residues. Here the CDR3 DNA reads TGTGCCAGCAGTTACCCTCAGGACACGCTGAACAATGAGCAGTTCTTC. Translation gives CASSYPQDTLNNEQFF.

CDR3 DNA sequence: TGTGCCAGCATGTTCCGGGACAGGGGTGTTTCACCCCTCCACTTT. It is translated as CASMFRDRGVSPLHF. This rearrangement joins TRBV28 to TRBJ1-6, with 10 bases lining up with TRBD1. This CDR3 has 15 amino acids. V lost 7 bases to trimming and J lost 9 bases; unmatched junction nucleotides: 9. Germline CDR1 and CDR2: MDHEN and SYDVKM. Drawing the rest from reference TRBV28 and TRBJ1-6, the complete variable domain is DVKVTQSSRYLVKRTGEKVFLECVQDMDHENMFWYRQDPGLGLRLIYFSYDVKMKEKGDIPEGYSVSREKKERFSLILESASTNQTSMYLCASMFRDRGVSPLHFGNGTRLTVT.

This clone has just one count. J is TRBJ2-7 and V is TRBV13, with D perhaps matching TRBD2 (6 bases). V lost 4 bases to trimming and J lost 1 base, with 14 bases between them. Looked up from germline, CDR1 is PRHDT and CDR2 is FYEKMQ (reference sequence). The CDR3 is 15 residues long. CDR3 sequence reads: CASSSWDLSSYEQYF. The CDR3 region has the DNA TGTGCCAGCAGCTCCTGGGACTTGTCTTCCTACGAGCAGTACTTC.